This TCR beta chain originates from a study of OX40 agonist ivuxolimab in advanced cancers. Study-wide background: As their treatment, patients were administered ivuxolimab, an agonistic anti-OX40 (CD134) antibody. Patients received intravenous ivuxolimab every 2 weeks at 0.01 to 10 mg/kg.

This clone was picked up many times. Trimming stripped 5 bases from V and 1 base from J, with 7 bases between. CDR1 is SGHVS and CDR2 is FQNEAQ in the germline V gene. The CDR3 has 13 amino acids. TCRdb's table, derived via immunoSEQ multiplex PCR, lists solely in-frame clones and lacks some. This table holds 18,000 or so clones, about two thirds found once. J is TRBJ2-3 and V is TRBV7-8; unclear D gene. The TCR sequence derives from an adult with an advanced solid tumor such as melanoma, head and neck, liver or kidney cancer. The sample was CD4+ or CD8+ T cells sorted from blood, taken in a trial of the OX40 agonist ivuxolimab. The CDR3 sequence: CASSAVGTDTQYF. Written as DNA, the CDR3 is TGTGCCAGCAGCGCCGTCGGCACAGATACGCAGTATTTT.